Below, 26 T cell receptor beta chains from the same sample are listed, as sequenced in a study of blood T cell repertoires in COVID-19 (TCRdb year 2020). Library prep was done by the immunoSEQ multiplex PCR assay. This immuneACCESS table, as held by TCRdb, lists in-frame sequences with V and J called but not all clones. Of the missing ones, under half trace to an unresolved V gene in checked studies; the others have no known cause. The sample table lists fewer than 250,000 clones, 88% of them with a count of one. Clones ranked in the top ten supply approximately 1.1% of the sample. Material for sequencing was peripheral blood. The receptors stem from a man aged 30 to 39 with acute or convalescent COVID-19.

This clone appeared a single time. CDR3 residues: CASSIDRELGAYGYTF. The CDR3 DNA sequence: TGTGCCAGTAGTATAGATCGTGAGCTGGGGGCCTATGGCTACACCTTC. The chain is built from TRBV19 and TRBJ1-2; tentative D call: TRBD1 (6 bases). This CDR3 spans 16 amino acids. Germline V gene data show CDR1 as LNHDA and CDR2 as SQIVND (reference sequence). V gave up 0 bases and J gave up 4 bases, with 15 bases separating them.

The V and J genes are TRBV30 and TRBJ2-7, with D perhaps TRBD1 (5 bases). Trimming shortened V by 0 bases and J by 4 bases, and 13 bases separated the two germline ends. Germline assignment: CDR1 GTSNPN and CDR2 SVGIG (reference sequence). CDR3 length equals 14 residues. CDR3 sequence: CAWSVSGRDYEQYF. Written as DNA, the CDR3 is TGTGCCTGGAGTGTATCGGGCAGGGATTACGAGCAGTACTTC. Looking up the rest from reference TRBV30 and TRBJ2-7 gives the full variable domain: SQTIHQWPATLVQPVGSPLSLECTVEGTSNPNLYWYRQAAGRGLQLLFYSVGIGQISSEVPQNLSASRPQDRQFILSSKKLLLSDSGFYLCAWSVSGRDYEQYFGPGTRLTVT.

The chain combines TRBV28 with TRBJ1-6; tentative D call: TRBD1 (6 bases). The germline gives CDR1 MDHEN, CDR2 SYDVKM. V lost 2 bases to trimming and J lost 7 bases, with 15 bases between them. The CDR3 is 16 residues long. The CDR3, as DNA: TGTGCCAGCAGTTTAGGGACAAGAGCCTGGAATTCACCCCTCCACTTT. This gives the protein CASSLGTRAWNSPLHF. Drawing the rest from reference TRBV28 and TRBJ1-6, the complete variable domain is DVKVTQSSRYLVKRTGEKVFLECVQDMDHENMFWYRQDPGLGLRLIYFSYDVKMKEKGDIPEGYSVSREKKERFSLILESASTNQTSMYLCASSLGTRAWNSPLHFGNGTRLTVT.

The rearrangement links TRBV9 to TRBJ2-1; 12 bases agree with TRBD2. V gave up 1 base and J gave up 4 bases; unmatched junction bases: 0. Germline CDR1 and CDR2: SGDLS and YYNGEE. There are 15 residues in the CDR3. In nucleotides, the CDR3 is TGTGCCAGCAGCGTACTAGCGGGAGGGTACAATGAGCAGTTCTTC. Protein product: CASSVLAGGYNEQFF.

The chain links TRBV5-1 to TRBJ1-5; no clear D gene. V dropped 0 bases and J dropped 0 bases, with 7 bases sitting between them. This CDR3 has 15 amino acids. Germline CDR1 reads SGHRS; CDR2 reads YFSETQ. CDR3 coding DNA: TGCGCCAGCAGCTTGGGACAAAATAGCAATCAGCCCCAGCATTTT. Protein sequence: CASSLGQNSNQPQHF.

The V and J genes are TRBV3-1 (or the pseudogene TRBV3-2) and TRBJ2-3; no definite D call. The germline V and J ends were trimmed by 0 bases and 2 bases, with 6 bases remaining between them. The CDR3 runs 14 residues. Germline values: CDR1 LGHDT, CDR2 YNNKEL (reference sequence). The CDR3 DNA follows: TGTGCCAGCAGCCAAGACGCGTACACAGATACGCAGTATTTT. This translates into CASSQDAYTDTQYF.

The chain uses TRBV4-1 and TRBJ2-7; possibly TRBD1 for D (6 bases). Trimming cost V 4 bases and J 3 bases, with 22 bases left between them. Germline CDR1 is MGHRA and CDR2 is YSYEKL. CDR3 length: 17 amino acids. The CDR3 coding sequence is TGCGCCAGCAGCCCCAAAGTGCTCTCTACAGGGTTCTACGAGCAGTACTTC. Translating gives CASSPKVLSTGFYEQYF.

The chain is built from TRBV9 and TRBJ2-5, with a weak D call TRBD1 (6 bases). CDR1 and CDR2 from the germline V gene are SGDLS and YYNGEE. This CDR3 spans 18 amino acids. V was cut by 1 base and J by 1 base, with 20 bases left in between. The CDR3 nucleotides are TGTGCCAGCAGCGTAAGTACAGGGACAACACAATTCCAAGAGACCCAGTACTTC. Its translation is CASSVSTGTTQFQETQYF.

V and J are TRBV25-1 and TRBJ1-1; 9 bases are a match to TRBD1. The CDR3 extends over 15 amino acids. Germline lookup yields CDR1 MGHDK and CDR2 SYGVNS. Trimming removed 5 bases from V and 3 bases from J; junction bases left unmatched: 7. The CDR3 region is CASSPLDRGDTEAFF. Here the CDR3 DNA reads TGTGCCAGCAGTCCTCTTGACAGGGGGGACACTGAAGCTTTCTTT.

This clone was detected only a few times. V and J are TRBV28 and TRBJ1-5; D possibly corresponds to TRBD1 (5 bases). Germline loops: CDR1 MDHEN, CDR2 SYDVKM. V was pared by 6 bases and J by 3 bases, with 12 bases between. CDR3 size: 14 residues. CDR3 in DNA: TGTGCCAGCAGAAACAGGAACCCCAATCAGCCCCAGCATTTT. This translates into CASRNRNPNQPQHF.

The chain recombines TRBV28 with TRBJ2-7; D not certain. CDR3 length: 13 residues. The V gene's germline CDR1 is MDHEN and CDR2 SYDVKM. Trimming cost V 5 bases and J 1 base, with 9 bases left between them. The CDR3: CASSHDTSYEQYF. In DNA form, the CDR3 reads TGTGCCAGCAGTCACGACACATCCTACGAGCAGTACTTC.

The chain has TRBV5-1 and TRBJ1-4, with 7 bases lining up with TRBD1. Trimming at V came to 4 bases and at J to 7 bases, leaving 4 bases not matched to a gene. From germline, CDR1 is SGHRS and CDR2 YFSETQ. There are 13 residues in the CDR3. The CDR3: CASSPGQSEKLFF. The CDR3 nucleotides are TGCGCCAGCAGCCCGGGACAGAGTGAAAAACTGTTTTTT.

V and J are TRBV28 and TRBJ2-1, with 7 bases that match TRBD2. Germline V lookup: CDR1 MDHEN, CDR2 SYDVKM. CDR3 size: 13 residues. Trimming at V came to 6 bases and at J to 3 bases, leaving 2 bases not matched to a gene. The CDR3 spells CASRGGGYNEQFF. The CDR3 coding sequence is TGTGCCAGCAGGGGCGGGGGCTACAATGAGCAGTTCTTC.

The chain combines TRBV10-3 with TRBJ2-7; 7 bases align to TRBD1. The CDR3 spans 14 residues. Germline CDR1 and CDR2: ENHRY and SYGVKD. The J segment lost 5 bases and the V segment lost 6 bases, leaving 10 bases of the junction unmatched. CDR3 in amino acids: CAISDRQGIDEQYF. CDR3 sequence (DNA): TGTGCCATCAGCGATAGACAGGGAATCGACGAGCAGTACTTC.

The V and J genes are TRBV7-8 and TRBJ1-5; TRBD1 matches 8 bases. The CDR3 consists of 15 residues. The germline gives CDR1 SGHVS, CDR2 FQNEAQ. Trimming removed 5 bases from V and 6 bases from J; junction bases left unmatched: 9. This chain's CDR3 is CASSPRDRRSQPQHF. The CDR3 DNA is TGTGCCAGCAGCCCCCGGGACAGGCGGAGTCAGCCCCAGCATTTT. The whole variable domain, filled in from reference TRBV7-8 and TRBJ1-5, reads GAGVSQSPRYKVAKRGQDVALRCDPISGHVSLFWYQQALGQGPEFLTYFQNEAQLDKSGLPSDRFFAERPEGSVSTLKIQRTQQEDSAVYLCASSPRDRRSQPQHFGDGTRLSIL.

CDR3 loop: CASSSDRVVQPQHF. The DNA of the CDR3 is TGTGCCAGCAGTTCGGACAGGGTTGTTCAGCCCCAGCATTTT. The gene calls are TRBV28 and TRBJ1-5, with 8 positions matching TRBD1. Germline lookup yields CDR1 MDHEN and CDR2 SYDVKM. The CDR3 totals 14 residues. The V and J ends lost 4 bases and 6 bases, in that order; junction bases with no gene match: 5.

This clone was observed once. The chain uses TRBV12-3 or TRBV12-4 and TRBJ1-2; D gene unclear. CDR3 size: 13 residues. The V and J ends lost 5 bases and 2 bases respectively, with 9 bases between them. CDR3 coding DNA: TGTGCCAGCAGTCCCAGCGGAAACTATGGCTACACCTTC. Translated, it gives CASSPSGNYGYTF.

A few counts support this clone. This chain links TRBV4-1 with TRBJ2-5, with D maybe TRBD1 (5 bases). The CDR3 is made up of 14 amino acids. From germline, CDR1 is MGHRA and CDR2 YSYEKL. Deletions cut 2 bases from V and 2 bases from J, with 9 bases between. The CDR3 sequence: CASSQNRLQETQYF. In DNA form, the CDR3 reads TGCGCCAGCAGCCAAAACAGGTTACAAGAGACCCAGTACTTC.

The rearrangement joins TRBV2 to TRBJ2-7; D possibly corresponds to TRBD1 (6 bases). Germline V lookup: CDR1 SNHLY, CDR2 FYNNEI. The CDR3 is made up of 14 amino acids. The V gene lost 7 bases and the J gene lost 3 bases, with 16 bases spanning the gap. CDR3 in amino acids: CASTELTGLYEQYF. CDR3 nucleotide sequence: TGTGCCAGCACAGAATTAACAGGGCTCTACGAGCAGTACTTC. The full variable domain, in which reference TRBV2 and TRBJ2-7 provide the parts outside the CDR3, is EPEVTQTPSHQVTQMGQEVILRCVPISNHLYFYWYRQILGQKVEFLVSFYNNEISEKSEIFDDQFSVERPDGSNFTLKIRSTKLEDSAMYFCASTELTGLYEQYFGPGTRLTVT.

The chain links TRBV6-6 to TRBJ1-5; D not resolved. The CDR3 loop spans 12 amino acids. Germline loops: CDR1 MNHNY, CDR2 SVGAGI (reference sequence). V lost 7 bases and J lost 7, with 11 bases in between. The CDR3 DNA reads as TGTGCCAGCACTACCTCGAGCCAGCCCCAGCATTTT. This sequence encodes CASTTSSQPQHF.

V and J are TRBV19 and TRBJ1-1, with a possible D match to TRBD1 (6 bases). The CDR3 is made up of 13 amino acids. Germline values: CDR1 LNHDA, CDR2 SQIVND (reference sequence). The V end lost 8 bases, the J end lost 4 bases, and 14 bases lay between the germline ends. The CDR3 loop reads CASFTGMGTEAFF. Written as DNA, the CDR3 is TGTGCCAGTTTCACAGGGATGGGCACTGAAGCTTTCTTT.

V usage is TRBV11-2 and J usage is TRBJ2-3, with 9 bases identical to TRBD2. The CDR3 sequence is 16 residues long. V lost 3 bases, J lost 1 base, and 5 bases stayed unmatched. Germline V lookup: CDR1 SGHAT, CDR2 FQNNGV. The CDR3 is CASSLERGAGTDTQYF. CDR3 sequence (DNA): TGTGCCAGCAGCTTGGAGCGGGGGGCAGGCACAGATACGCAGTATTTT. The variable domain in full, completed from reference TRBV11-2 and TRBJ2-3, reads EAGVAQSPRYKIIEKRQSVAFWCNPISGHATLYWYQQILGQGPKLLIQFQNNGVVDDSQLPKDRFSAERLKGVDSTLKIQPAKLEDSAVYLCASSLERGAGTDTQYFGPGTRLTVL.

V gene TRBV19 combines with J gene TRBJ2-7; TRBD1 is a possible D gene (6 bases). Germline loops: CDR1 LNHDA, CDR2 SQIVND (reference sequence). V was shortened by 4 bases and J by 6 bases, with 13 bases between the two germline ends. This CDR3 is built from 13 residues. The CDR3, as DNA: TGTGCCAGTAGTAGGCGGACAGACTTCGAGCAGTACTTC. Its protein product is CASSRRTDFEQYF.

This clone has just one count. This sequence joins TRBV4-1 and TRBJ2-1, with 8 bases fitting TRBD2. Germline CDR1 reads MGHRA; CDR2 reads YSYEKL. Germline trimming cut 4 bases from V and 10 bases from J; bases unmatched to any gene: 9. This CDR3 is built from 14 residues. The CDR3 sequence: CASSRSGGPGEQFF. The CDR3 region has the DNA TGCGCCAGCAGCCGGTCGGGGGGGCCAGGAGAGCAGTTCTTC.

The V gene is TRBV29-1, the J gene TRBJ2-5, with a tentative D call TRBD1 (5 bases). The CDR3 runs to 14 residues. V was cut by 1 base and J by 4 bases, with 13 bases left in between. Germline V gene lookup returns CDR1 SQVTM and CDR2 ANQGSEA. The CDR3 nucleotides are TGCAGCGTTGAAGGGTTGACAGTCCGAGAGACCCAGTACTTC. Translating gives CSVEGLTVRETQYF.

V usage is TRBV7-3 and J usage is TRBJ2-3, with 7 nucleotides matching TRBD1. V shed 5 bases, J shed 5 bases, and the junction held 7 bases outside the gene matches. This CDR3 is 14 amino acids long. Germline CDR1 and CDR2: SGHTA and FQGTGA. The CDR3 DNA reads TGTGCCAGCAGCCTAAGACCAGGGGGAGATACGCAGTATTTT. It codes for CASSLRPGGDTQYF.